The following is a T cell receptor (beta chain) sequence with its context. No antigen is known for it. Within one base of it there is no much larger clone, and no base qualities were kept. In the paper's terms, the time point label means: patch test 3, about 24 weeks after DPC sensitization. The intended sense of this specimen's treatment or condition label: therapeutic diphenylcyclopropenone sensitization with weekly scalp DPC. Blood at each patch-test visit was drawn before the patch test was applied. Patients were eligible if aged 18 to 70, diagnosed with alopecia and judged suitable for DPC therapy, and pregnant patients were excluded. Total RNA was isolated from unfractionated whole blood collected in Tempus Blood RNA tubes. The data were taken from a study of human T cells and chemical hapten exposure (dated by TCRdb to the early 2020s). General notes on the study: For sensitization, 2% DPC in acetone was applied to a roughly 2 cm by roughly 2 cm area of upper inner arm skin. Weekly therapeutic DPC doses were additionally applied to the scalp of patients throughout the roughly 25-week study period. Patch testing on the upper back used Finn chambers containing 0.01% DPC, with scoring done after 6 days according to International Contact Dermatitis Research Group standards. Alopecia areata with under or over 50% scalp involvement, alopecia totalis and alopecia universalis were represented in the patient cohort, which was mostly female. Libraries were combined into a pool for sequencing, and differences in TCR yield between samples came mainly from small differences in library volumes within the pool. The study tracked peripheral blood TCR repertoire changes in vivo during primary and secondary sensitization to the hapten diphenylcyclopropenone (DPC) in alopecia patients. Blood samples were taken from patients before sensitization (week 0) and at 2, 6 and about 24 weeks after DPC sensitization. Twenty-nine alopecia patients provided blood for TCR sequencing at one to four time points (pre-sensitization, 2, 6 and 24 weeks).

Summary of the overall study and its limitations: DPC sensitization did not change the number of TCRs with a frequency above 1 in 1000, and there was no evidence of changes in global repertoire structure. Significantly more large CDR3 similarity clusters were formed by expanded TCRs than by pre-sensitization or healthy control sets, consistent with antigen-driven responses. Because all patients had alopecia, a presumed autoimmune disease, the immune response of the patients might differ from that of healthy individuals. Repeated subsampling changed both the strength of the expansion versus patch-test correlation and the threshold at which the correlation became significant. A positive correlation was found between the number of PT1 expanded TCRs and patch test score, with significance reached at thresholds 8, 16 and 32 but not 4.

Libraries were constructed by RACE. Sequencing relied on a NextSeq 500. During library preparation, unique molecular identifiers were attached to individual cDNA molecules so that TCRs could be counted in a quantitative, reproducible way. Both TCR alpha and TCR beta chains were sequenced from each blood RNA sample. The authors' analysis ran thus. A median of roughly 99,000 TCRs per sample was observed, with a range of roughly 20,000 to 700,000. The Decombinator software suite was used to annotate V, J and CDR3 in the TCR reads. Every sample was subsampled to the same number of TCRs (28,000) for the PS versus PT1 abundance plots. Expanded TCRs were defined as absent before sensitization and observed at least eight times at the 2-week time point. TCRdb handled the public reads itself, with Q25 trimming in fastp and clone calling in MiXCR, and kept productive beta chains. For every CDR3 protein sequence, its rows merge into one entry that carries the most common genes and DNA. TCRdb, not the authors, supplied the V and J calls. The sample table records about 82,000 distinct CDR3 sequences; 10% to 15% of these occur just once. Approximately 5% of the sample lies in the top ten.

The cysteine opens and the phenylalanine closes a CDR3 of 16 amino acids. Here the CDR3 DNA is all that survives: 48 bases in frame from base 1. Clipping removes 3 bases from V and 4 bases from J, with 10 as the unmatched junction base count. The germline V gene specifies SGHDT as CDR1 and YYEEEE as CDR2. The sequence was obtained from a woman aged 45-59 years with alopecia areata. Some clones in this sample may be carry-over from other donors' samples. The chain employs TRBV5-6 and TRBJ2-1, and 7 junction bases match TRBD1. The source was whole blood, collected in connection with sensitization to the hapten diphenylcyclopropenone (DPC). The CDR3 reads as follows: CASSSGTERNYNEQFF. The nucleotides read TGTGCCAGCAGCTCGGGGACAGAAAGGAATTACAATGAGCAGTTCTTC. With the portions outside the CDR3 filled from the reference TRBV5-6 and TRBJ2-1 genes, the complete variable region becomes DAGVTQSPTHLIKTRGQQVTLRCSPKSGHDTVSWYQQALGQGPQFIFQYYEEEERQRGNFPDRFSGHQFPNYSSELNVNALLLGDSALYLCASSSGTERNYNEQFFGPGTRLTVL.